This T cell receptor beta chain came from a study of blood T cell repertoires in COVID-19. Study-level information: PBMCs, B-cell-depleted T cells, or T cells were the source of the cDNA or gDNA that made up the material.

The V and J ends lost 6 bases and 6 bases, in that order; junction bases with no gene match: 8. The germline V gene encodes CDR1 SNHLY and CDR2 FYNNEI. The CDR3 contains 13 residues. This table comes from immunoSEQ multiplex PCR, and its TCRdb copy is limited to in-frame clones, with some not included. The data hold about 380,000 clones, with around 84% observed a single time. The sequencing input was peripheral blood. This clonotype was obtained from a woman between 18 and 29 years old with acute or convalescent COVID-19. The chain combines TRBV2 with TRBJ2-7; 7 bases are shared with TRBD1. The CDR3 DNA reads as TGTGCCAGCAGCCAACAGGGGCTGGGCGAGCAGTACTTC. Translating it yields CASSQQGLGEQYF.